The rows below give T cell receptor beta chains drawn from one sample of a study of T cell responses to AZD1222 COVID-19 vaccine. Method: immunoSEQ multiplex PCR; TCRdb's copy keeps in-frame clones and lacks some. The data show 140,000 to 150,000 clones, roughly nine tenths seen once. The specimen comprised peripheral blood, sampled 28 days after the second dose of the MenACWY control vaccine. These TCRs come from an adult who received the MenACWY meningococcal vaccine as a control. CDR3s include the opening cysteine and the closing phenylalanine or tryptophan. Fields, in order: V gene, D gene, clone size, J gene, CDR3 length, CDR3 DNA, CDR3 protein. A D gene is named only where the DNA matches it firmly. Not every row has a clone size; where given, it reads once, few, many or a size class.

TRBV20-1	-	-	TRBJ1-3	11	TGCAGTGCGCCCGCCGGAAACACCATATATTTT	CSAPAGNTIYF
TRBV27	-	once	TRBJ2-3	12	TGTGCCAGCAGTAACTCAGGCCCCACGCAGTATTTT	CASSNSGPTQYF
TRBV28	TRBD1	-	TRBJ1-1	15	TGTGCCAGCAGTTTAGTATGGACAGGGGGCACTGAAGCTTTCTTT	CASSLVWTGGTEAFF
TRBV4-1	-	-	TRBJ2-5	16	TGCGCCAGCAGCCAAGTTGAGAGTGGGCGGCAAGAGACCCAGTACTTC	CASSQVESGRQETQYF
TRBV7-2	TRBD2	once	TRBJ2-3	16	TGTGCCAGCAGCACAGGTCTAGCGGGTAGCACAGATACGCAGTATTTT	CASSTGLAGSTDTQYF
TRBV11-2	TRBD1	-	TRBJ2-3	13	TGTGCCAGCAGGAAACAGGGGAAAGATACGCAGTATTTT	CASRKQGKDTQYF
TRBV30	TRBD1	-	TRBJ1-2	13	TGTGCCTGGAGCGCGACAGGGGTTTACGGCTACACCTTC	CAWSATGVYGYTF
TRBV7-9	TRBD2	-	TRBJ2-2	14	TGTGCCAGCAGCATTGGACTAGTCTCCGGGGAGCTGTTTTTT	CASSIGLVSGELFF
TRBV10-2	-	-	TRBJ2-5	12	TGCGCCAGCAGTGAGGTCGGGGAGACCCAGTACTTC	CASSEVGETQYF
TRBV11-3	TRBD1	-	TRBJ2-1	15	TGTGCCAGCAGCCAGGGACAGGGGGCCTTCAATGAGCAGTTCTTC	CASSQGQGAFNEQFF
TRBV7-9	TRBD2	-	TRBJ2-1	15	TGTGCCAGCAGCCCGCGGGGGGGCAGCTACAATGAGCAGTTCTTC	CASSPRGGSYNEQFF
TRBV19	-	-	TRBJ1-5	15	TGTGCCAGTAGTATTGGACGGGAATCCAATCAGCCCCAGCATTTT	CASSIGRESNQPQHF
TRBV6-5	TRBD2	-	TRBJ2-7	14	TGTGCCAGCAGCGGACTAGCGGGAGCTAACGAGCAGTACTTC	CASSGLAGANEQYF
TRBV7-8	TRBD1	-	TRBJ2-7	14	TGTGCCAGCTCCCCCAGGGGGACGGTGGGGGAGCAGTACTTC	CASSPRGTVGEQYF
TRBV19	-	-	TRBJ2-6	20	TGTGCCAGTAGTATAGTAGGTCCCCGGAACCGGGCTACTGGGGCCAACGTCCTGACTTTC	CASSIVGPRNRATGANVLTF
TRBV4-3	-	-	TRBJ1-6	16	TGCGCCAGCAGCCAGGCCGGGACTCTGGGGGATTCACCCCTCCACTTT	CASSQAGTLGDSPLHF
TRBV5-1	-	-	TRBJ1-4	14	TGCGCCAGCAGAGGGCAGGGCAATAATGAAAAACTGTTTTTT	CASRGQGNNEKLFF
TRBV7-8	-	-	TRBJ1-5	16	TGTGCCAGCAGCTTAGCTAGGGGTAATAGCAATCAGCCCCAGCATTTT	CASSLARGNSNQPQHF
TRBV6-5	TRBD1	-	TRBJ2-5	13	TGTGCCAGCAGGACAGGGGGCGCGGAGACCCAGTACTTC	CASRTGGAETQYF
TRBV11-2	TRBD1	-	TRBJ1-2	19	TGTGCCAGCAGCTTAGGGACAGCCTTCGACAGGGTCCGTGACTATGGCTACACCTTC	CASSLGTAFDRVRDYGYTF
TRBV3-1/TRBV3-2	-	once	TRBJ1-5	15	TGTGCCAGCAGCCAAGGAAAGGGCCCCCGGTGGCCCCAGCATTTT	CASSQGKGPRWPQHF
TRBV4-3	TRBD2	-	TRBJ2-3	17	TGCGCCAGCAGCCAAGATCTAGCGGGGGGCCCCACAGATACGCAGTATTTT	CASSQDLAGGPTDTQYF
TRBV3-1/TRBV3-2	TRBD2	-	TRBJ2-5	15	TGTGCCAGCAGCCAAGGCCGGACTAGCGATGTGACCCAGTACTTC	CASSQGRTSDVTQYF
TRBV10-2	-	-	TRBJ2-7	11	TGCGCCAGCTCTGCGGACTACGAGCAGTACTTC	CASSADYEQYF
TRBV29-1	TRBD1	-	TRBJ2-7	12	TGCAGAGACAGGGGTTTGGTAGACGAGCAGTACTTC	CRDRGLVDEQYF
TRBV7-9	TRBD1	-	TRBJ1-1	19	TGTGCCAGCAGCTTAGCCATTGAGGGGTTGGGACAGGTGAACACTGAAGCTTTCTTT	CASSLAIEGLGQVNTEAFF
TRBV10-3	-	-	TRBJ1-1	14	TGTGCCATCAGTGAGTCCAGGGGATCGGGGACAGCTTTCTTT	CAISESRGSGTAFF
TRBV6-5	-	once	TRBJ1-6	15	TGTGCCAGCAGACAGGGACCGCTCTATAATTCACCCCTCCACTTT	CASRQGPLYNSPLHF
TRBV19	-	-	TRBJ1-3	16	TGTGCCAGTAGTGTTACCCGGACGAGCTCTGGAAACACCATATATTTT	CASSVTRTSSGNTIYF
TRBV7-2	-	-	TRBJ2-7	13	TGTGCCAGCAGCTTAGGCCCCTCCTACGAGCAGTACTTC	CASSLGPSYEQYF
TRBV30	TRBD1	-	TRBJ1-1	13	TGTGCCTGGTCAAGACAGGGAGGCTTTGAAGCTTTCTTT	CAWSRQGGFEAFF
TRBV10-2	-	-	TRBJ2-7	12	TGCGCCAGCAGTGAAGCGTGGGGCGAGCAGTACTTC	CASSEAWGEQYF
TRBV29-1	-	-	TRBJ2-1	13	TGCGGCCGACGTATCCGCCGACCCAATGAGCAGTTCTTC	CGRRIRRPNEQFF
TRBV19	-	-	TRBJ2-7	13	TGTGCCAGTAGTCACACCCAAGGCTACGAGCAGTACTTC	CASSHTQGYEQYF
TRBV7-2	TRBD1	-	TRBJ1-4	14	TGTGCCAGCAGCCCGACAGGGCGTGATGAAAAACTGTTTTTT	CASSPTGRDEKLFF
TRBV29-1	-	-	TRBJ1-5	13	TGCAGCGTTGCGGGAGGTAGCAATCAGCCCCAGCATTTT	CSVAGGSNQPQHF
TRBV5-4	-	-	TRBJ1-1	15	TGTGCCACCAGCGCCAACATCCGTAGGGACACTGAAGCTTTCTTT	CATSANIRRDTEAFF
TRBV6-5	-	-	TRBJ2-1	11	TGTGCCAGCAGTTACCTGGGTGAGCAGTTCTTC	CASSYLGEQFF
TRBV27	-	-	TRBJ1-2	11	TGTGCCAGCAGCCAGGGATCTGGCTACACCTTC	CASSQGSGYTF
TRBV7-9	TRBD1	-	TRBJ1-1	15	TGTGCCAGCAGCTTATCCGGGACAGGGAACACTGAAGCTTTCTTT	CASSLSGTGNTEAFF
TRBV9	-	-	TRBJ2-1	15	TGTGCCAGCAGCTCTACAGGGACGGTCTACAATGAGCAGTTCTTC	CASSSTGTVYNEQFF
TRBV12-3/TRBV12-4	-	-	TRBJ2-1	13	TGTGCCAGCAGTTTAATCGGGGGCCATGAGCAGTTCTTC	CASSLIGGHEQFF
TRBV7-3	-	-	TRBJ2-5	15	TGTGCCAGCAGCCGAGGCGCAGGGTTCCAAGAGACCCAGTACTTC	CASSRGAGFQETQYF
TRBV27	TRBD1	-	TRBJ1-2	15	TGTGCCAGCAGCCCTGTTGCGGGACAGGAACCTGGCTACACCTTC	CASSPVAGQEPGYTF
TRBV28	TRBD1	-	TRBJ1-5	16	TGTGCCAGCAGTCGGGGGACAGCACCAAGAGATCAGCCCCAGCATTTT	CASSRGTAPRDQPQHF
TRBV7-2	-	-	TRBJ2-1	15	TGTGCCAGCAGCTTAGATTCCGGGTCTAGGGATGAGCAGTTCTTC	CASSLDSGSRDEQFF
TRBV7-2	-	-	TRBJ2-2	12	TGTGCCAGCAGAGGGGGTTCCGGGGAGCTGTTTTTT	CASRGGSGELFF
TRBV7-3	TRBD2	-	TRBJ2-1	21	TGTGCCAGCAGCCCAAGGGCCGGGACTAGCGGGATCCCCCTATCCCCCAATGAGCAGTTCTTC	CASSPRAGTSGIPLSPNEQFF
TRBV7-9	TRBD2	-	TRBJ2-2	17	TGTGCCAGCAGCTTACGACTAGCGGGAGAAGATCCCGGGGAGCTGTTTTTT	CASSLRLAGEDPGELFF
TRBV2	TRBD2	-	TRBJ2-2	17	TGTGCCAGCAGTCCAACTAGCGGGGGGGCCTACACCGGGGAGCTGTTTTTT	CASSPTSGGAYTGELFF
TRBV10-1	-	-	TRBJ1-6	13	TGCGCCAGCAGTGAGTCTTCCAATTCACCCCTCCACTTT	CASSESSNSPLHF
TRBV24-1	-	-	TRBJ2-5	12	TGTGCCACCAGTGGGGTTCAAGAGACCCAGTACTTC	CATSGVQETQYF